The text below deals with one TCR beta chain. Its antigen is undetermined. This specimen comes from a study of PD-1 blockade in classical Hodgkin lymphoma. Study findings and constraints: CD4+ TCR diversity climbed significantly by C4D1, unlike CD8+ TCR diversity. Lower baseline TCR diversity was reported for newly diagnosed patients than for healthy donors.

TCRdb keeps only in-frame clones here, not all; method: immunoSEQ multiplex PCR. The top ten clones hold roughly 9.2% of a sample with roughly 140,000 clones, approximately 81% of them seen once. All patients experienced relapse after autologous stem cell transplantation, and brentuximab vedotin exposure was variable. Germline trimming cut 5 bases from V and 0 bases from J; bases unmatched to any gene: 6. This CDR3 is built from 16 residues. Germline CDR1 and CDR2: SGHTA and FQGNSA. The TCR originated in a human donor with classical Hodgkin lymphoma. This specimen consisted of peripheral blood mononuclear cells (PBMCs), obtained before the second cycle of nivolumab. The chain has TRBV7-2 and TRBJ2-3; 9 bases map to TRBD1. CDR3 nucleotides: TGTGCCAGCAGCCAGGGGGACAGGGTCAGCACAGATACGCAGTATTTT. The encoded protein is CASSQGDRVSTDTQYF.